This T cell receptor (beta chain) was documented in a study of glioma-infiltrating T cells after dendritic cell vaccination. Points from the study as a whole: Higher pretreatment TIL content predicted longer progression-free time and survival.

TCRB CDR3 was amplified from 2 ug genomic DNA or less. The primer mix had 60 V beta and 13 J beta primers. Assay: immunoSEQ multiplex PCR; the TCRdb copy retains only in-frame clones and omits some. The sample includes about 99,000 clones, roughly 76% of them seen just once. The ends were cut back, 1 base at V and 10 bases at J, with 16 bases in the middle. The CDR3 spans 14 residues. Looked up from germline, CDR1 is SGHTA and CDR2 is FQGTGA. Concerning this clone itself: The antigen is unknown.

Specimen: blood, collected before dendritic cell vaccination. This chain links TRBV7-3 with TRBJ1-1; D remains unclear. The TCR comes from a human donor with glioblastoma. CDR3 DNA: TGTGCCAGCAGCTTAAACCCTGACAAAGTCGGAGCTTTCTTT. Its translation is CASSLNPDKVGAFF.